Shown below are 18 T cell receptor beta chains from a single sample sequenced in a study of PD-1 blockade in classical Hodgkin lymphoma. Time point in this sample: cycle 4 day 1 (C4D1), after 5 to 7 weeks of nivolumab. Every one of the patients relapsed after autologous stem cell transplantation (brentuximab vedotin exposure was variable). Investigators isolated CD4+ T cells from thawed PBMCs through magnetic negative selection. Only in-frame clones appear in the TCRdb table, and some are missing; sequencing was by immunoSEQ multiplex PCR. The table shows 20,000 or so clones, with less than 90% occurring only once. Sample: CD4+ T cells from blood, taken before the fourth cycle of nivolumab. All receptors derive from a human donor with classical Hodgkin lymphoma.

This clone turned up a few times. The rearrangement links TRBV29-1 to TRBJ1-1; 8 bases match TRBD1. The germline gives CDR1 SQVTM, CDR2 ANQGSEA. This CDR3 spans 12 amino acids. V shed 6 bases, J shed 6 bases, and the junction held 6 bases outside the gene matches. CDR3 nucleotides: TGCAGCGTATCCCAGGGGGCTGCTGAAGCTTTCTTT. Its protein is CSVSQGAAEAFF.

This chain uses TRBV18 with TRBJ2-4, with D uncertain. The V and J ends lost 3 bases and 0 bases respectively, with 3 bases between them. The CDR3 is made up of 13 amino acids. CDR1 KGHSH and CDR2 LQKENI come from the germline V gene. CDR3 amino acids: CASSPLAKNIQYF. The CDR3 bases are TGTGCCAGCTCACCCCTAGCCAAAAACATTCAGTACTTC.

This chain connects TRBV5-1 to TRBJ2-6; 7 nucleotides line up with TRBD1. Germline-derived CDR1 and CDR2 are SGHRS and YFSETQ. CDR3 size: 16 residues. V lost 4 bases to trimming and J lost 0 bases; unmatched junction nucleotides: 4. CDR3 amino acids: CASSPDRLSGANVLTF. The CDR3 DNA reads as TGCGCCAGCAGCCCGGACAGGCTCTCTGGGGCCAACGTCCTGACTTTC.

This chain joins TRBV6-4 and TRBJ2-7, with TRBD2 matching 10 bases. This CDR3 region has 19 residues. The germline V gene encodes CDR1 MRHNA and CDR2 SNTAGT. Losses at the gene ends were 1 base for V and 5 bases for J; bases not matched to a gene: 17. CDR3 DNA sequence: TGTGCCAGCAGTGACTGGGGACTAGCGATGGCCCTCCAGGGGGACGAGCAGTACTTC. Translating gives CASSDWGLAMALQGDEQYF.

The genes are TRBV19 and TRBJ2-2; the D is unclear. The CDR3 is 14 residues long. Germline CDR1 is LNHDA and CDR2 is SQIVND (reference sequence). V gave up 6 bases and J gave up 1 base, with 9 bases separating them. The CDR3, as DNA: TGTGCCAGTAGGGTGCTGGGGAACACCGGGGAGCTGTTTTTT. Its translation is CASRVLGNTGELFF.

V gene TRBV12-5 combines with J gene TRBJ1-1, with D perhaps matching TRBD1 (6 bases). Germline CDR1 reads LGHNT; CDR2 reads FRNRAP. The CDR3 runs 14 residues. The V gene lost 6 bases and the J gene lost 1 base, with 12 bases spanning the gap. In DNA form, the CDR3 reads TGTGCTAGTGGAAAGGACAGTTCGAACACTGAAGCTTTCTTT. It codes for CASGKDSSNTEAFF.

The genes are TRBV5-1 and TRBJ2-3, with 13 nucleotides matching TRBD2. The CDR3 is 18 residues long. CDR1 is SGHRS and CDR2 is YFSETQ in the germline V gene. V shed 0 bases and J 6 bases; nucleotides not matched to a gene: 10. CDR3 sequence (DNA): TGCGCCAGCAGCTTGGGACCAGGACTAGCGGGAGTTTCCGATACGCAGTATTTT. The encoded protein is CASSLGPGLAGVSDTQYF.

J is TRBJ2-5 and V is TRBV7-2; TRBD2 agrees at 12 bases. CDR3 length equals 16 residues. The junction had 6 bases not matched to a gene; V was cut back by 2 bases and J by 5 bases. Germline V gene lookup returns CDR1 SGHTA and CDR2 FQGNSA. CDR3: CASSLKTSGSYETQYF. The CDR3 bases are TGTGCCAGCAGCTTAAAGACTAGCGGGAGTTATGAGACCCAGTACTTC.

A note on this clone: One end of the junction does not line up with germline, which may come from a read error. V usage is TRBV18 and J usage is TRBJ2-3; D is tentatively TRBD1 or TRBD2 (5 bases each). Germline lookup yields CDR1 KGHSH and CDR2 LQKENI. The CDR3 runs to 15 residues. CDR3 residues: CASSPSVGGTDTQYF. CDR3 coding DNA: TGTGCCAGTTCACCCTCAGTTGGGGGTACAGATACGCAGTATTTT.

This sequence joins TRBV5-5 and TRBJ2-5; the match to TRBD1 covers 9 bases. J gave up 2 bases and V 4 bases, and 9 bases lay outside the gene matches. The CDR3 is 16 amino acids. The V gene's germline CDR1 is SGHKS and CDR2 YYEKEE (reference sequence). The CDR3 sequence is CASSPGQGPRQETQYF. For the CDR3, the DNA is TGTGCCAGCAGCCCGGGACAGGGACCAAGGCAAGAGACCCAGTACTTC. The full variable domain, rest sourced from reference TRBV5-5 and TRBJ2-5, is DAGVTQSPTHLIKTRGQQVTLRCSPISGHKSVSWYQQVLGQGPQFIFQYYEKEERGRGNFPDRFSARQFPNYSSELNVNALLLGDSALYLCASSPGQGPRQETQYFGPGTRLLVL.

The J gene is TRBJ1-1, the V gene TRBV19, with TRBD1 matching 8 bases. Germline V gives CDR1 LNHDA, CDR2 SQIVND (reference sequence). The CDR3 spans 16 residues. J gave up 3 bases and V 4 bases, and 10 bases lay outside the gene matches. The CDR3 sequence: CASSRRQGLIYTEAFF. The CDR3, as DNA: TGTGCCAGTAGTAGAAGACAGGGGCTGATATACACTGAAGCTTTCTTT.

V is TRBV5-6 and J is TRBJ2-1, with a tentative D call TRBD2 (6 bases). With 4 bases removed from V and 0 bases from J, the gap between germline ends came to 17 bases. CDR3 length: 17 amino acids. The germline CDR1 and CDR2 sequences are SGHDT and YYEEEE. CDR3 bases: TGTGCCAGCAGCATACTTGGGACTCCGAGCTCCTACAATGAGCAGTTCTTC. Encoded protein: CASSILGTPSSYNEQFF.

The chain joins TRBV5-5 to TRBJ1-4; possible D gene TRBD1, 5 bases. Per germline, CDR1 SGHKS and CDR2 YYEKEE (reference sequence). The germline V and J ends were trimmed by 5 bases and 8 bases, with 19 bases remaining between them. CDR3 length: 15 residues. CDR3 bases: TGTGCCAGCAGTCCTCAGGGTTTATCATACGAAAAACTGTTTTTT. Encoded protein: CASSPQGLSYEKLFF.

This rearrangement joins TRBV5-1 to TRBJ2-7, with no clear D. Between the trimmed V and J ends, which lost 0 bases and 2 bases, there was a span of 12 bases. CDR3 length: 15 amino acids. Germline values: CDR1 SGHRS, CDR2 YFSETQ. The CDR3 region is CASSLGSANTYEQYF. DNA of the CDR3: TGCGCCAGCAGCTTGGGGTCGGCTAATACCTACGAGCAGTACTTC.

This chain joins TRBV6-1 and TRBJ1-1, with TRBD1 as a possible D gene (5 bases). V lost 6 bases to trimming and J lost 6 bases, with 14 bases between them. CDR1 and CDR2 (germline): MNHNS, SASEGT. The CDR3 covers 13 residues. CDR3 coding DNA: TGTGCCAGCAGGGACGGGGGATCCGCTGAAGCTTTCTTT. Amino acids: CASRDGGSAEAFF.

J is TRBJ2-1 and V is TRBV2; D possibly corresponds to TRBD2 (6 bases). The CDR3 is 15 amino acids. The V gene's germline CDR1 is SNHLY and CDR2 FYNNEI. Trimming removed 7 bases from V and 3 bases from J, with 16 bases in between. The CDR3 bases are TGTGCCAGCACCCTCAATAGCGGAAACTACAATGAGCAGTTCTTC. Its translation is CASTLNSGNYNEQFF.

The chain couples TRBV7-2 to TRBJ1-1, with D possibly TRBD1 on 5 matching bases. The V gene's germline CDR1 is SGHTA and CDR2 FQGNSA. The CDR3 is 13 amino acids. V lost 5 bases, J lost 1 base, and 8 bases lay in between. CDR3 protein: CASSPDKNTEAFF. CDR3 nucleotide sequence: TGTGCCAGCAGCCCGGACAAGAACACTGAAGCTTTCTTT.

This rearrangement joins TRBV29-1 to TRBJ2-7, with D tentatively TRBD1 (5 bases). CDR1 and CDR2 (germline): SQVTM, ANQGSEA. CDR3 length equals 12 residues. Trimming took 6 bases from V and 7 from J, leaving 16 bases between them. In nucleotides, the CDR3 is TGCAGCGTCGCGTCAGGGATGGCGGAGCAGTACTTC. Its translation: CSVASGMAEQYF.